Described below is a single T cell receptor beta chain sequence and its context. The CDR3 runs to 15 residues. Germline V gives CDR1 SGDLS, CDR2 YYNGEE. V lost 0 bases and J lost 2; bases outside the gene matches: 5. Some clones are missing from TCRdb's copy, which holds only in-frame ones; the method was immunoSEQ multiplex PCR. The table shows some 340,000 clones, with approximately 89% occurring only once. These data are taken from a study of blood T cell repertoires in COVID-19. Study-wide background: Sites in the United States, Italy and Spain provided acute and convalescent COVID-19 samples. Sample material is recorded as cDNA or gDNA derived from T cells, B-cell-depleted T cells, or PBMCs.

Donors in Cohort 3 who had recovered were those with two negative PCRs, healthcare professional clearance, or resolution of their symptoms. The sample was PBMCs or T cells enriched from blood (not recorded which). The chain has TRBV9 and TRBJ2-7, with 7 bases aligning to TRBD1. The clonotype was recovered from a young woman who had recovered from COVID-19. CDR3 in amino acids: CASSVGRQGPYEQYF. As DNA, the CDR3 is TGTGCCAGCAGCGTAGGAAGACAGGGACCCTACGAGCAGTACTTC.